The rows below give T cell receptor beta chains drawn from one sample of a study of shared T cell receptors in the human thymus. TCRdb keeps only in-frame clones here, not all; method: immunoSEQ multiplex PCR. The top ten clones hold about 0.01% of a sample with hundreds of thousands of clones, roughly 90% of them seen once. These data also formed part of another study, on human thymus T cells.

Sequences were obtained from thymocytes. These receptors came from a boy in the first two years of life with a congenital heart defect. CDR3s include the opening cysteine and the closing phenylalanine or tryptophan. D genes are given only for firm matches. Clone size is stated in some rows and not others, as once, few, many or a class when expanded.

j_gene: TRBJ1-4
d_gene: TRBD1
abundance: few
v_gene: TRBV19
CDR3nt: TGTGCCAGTAGTTTGACAGGGGAAAAACTGTTTTTT
CDR3aa: CASSLTGEKLFF

j_gene: TRBJ2-5
d_gene: .
abundance: .
v_gene: TRBV7-9
CDR3nt: TGTGCCAGCAGCTTAGGGGACTTGGGGTACCAAGAGACCCAGTACTTC
CDR3aa: CASSLGDLGYQETQYF

j_gene: TRBJ1-6
d_gene: .
abundance: .
v_gene: TRBV4-1
CDR3nt: TGCGCCAGCAGCCTGGAGCACCGGGATGAGGGCGCTTCACCCCTCCACTTT
CDR3aa: CASSLEHRDEGASPLHF

j_gene: TRBJ2-1
d_gene: .
abundance: .
v_gene: TRBV10-3
CDR3nt: TGTGCCATCAGTGAGTCAATTAGCGCTGAGCAGTTCTTC
CDR3aa: CAISESISAEQFF

j_gene: TRBJ1-2
d_gene: TRBD1
abundance: .
v_gene: TRBV5-1
CDR3nt: TGCGCCAGCAGCCCGGACAGGGGGGGATATGGCTACACCTTC
CDR3aa: CASSPDRGGYGYTF

j_gene: TRBJ2-7
d_gene: TRBD2
abundance: .
v_gene: TRBV11-3
CDR3nt: TGTGCCAGCAGCTTTTTCGGGGGGGACGAGCAGTACTTC
CDR3aa: CASSFFGGDEQYF

j_gene: TRBJ2-3
d_gene: TRBD1
abundance: .
v_gene: TRBV28
CDR3nt: TGTGCCAGCAGTTCCGTTGACAGGGTCGTCACAGATACGCAGTATTTT
CDR3aa: CASSSVDRVVTDTQYF

j_gene: TRBJ2-7
d_gene: TRBD2
abundance: .
v_gene: TRBV11-2
CDR3nt: TGTGCCAGCAGCCAGGGACTAGCGGGGGAGTACGAGCAGTACTTC
CDR3aa: CASSQGLAGEYEQYF

j_gene: TRBJ2-3
d_gene: .
abundance: .
v_gene: TRBV4-1
CDR3nt: TGCGCCAGCAGCCAAGTGGGCGACAGCACAGATACGCAGTATTTT
CDR3aa: CASSQVGDSTDTQYF

j_gene: TRBJ2-1
d_gene: .
abundance: .
v_gene: TRBV5-8
CDR3nt: TGTGCCAGCAGCGGCCCTAGATTCGAGCAGTTCTTC
CDR3aa: CASSGPRFEQFF

j_gene: TRBJ2-7
d_gene: TRBD2
abundance: .
v_gene: TRBV7-2
CDR3nt: TGTGCCAGCAGCTTAGCGAGGGGGCGGGAGGGCTACGAGCAGTACTTC
CDR3aa: CASSLARGREGYEQYF

j_gene: TRBJ1-1
d_gene: .
abundance: .
v_gene: TRBV6-5
CDR3nt: TGTGCCAGCAGTCCCCCACGGGTATCCCTCCATGAAGCTTTCTTT
CDR3aa: CASSPPRVSLHEAFF

j_gene: TRBJ2-5
d_gene: .
abundance: .
v_gene: TRBV5-1
CDR3nt: TGCGCCAGCAGCTTAGCAGGGCTGGGGCAAGAGACCCAGTACTTC
CDR3aa: CASSLAGLGQETQYF

j_gene: TRBJ2-1
d_gene: .
abundance: .
v_gene: TRBV12-2
CDR3nt: TGTGCAAGTCCCAATGGACTAGCGGGAGTCAATGAGCAGTTCTTC
CDR3aa: CASPNGLAGVNEQFF

j_gene: TRBJ2-1
d_gene: TRBD1
abundance: .
v_gene: TRBV27
CDR3nt: TGTGCCAGCAGACCAAGGAGGGCACAGGGGGGATCCTACAATGAGCAGTTCTTC
CDR3aa: CASRPRRAQGGSYNEQFF

j_gene: TRBJ2-4
d_gene: TRBD2
abundance: .
v_gene: TRBV29-1
CDR3nt: TGCAGCGTTGCCGGGGGGGACCCCGGGTACTTC
CDR3aa: CSVAGGDPGYF

j_gene: TRBJ2-3
d_gene: TRBD2
abundance: .
v_gene: TRBV6-1
CDR3nt: TGTGCCAGCAGACCAAGCGGGACCTACACAGATACGCAGTATTTT
CDR3aa: CASRPSGTYTDTQYF

j_gene: TRBJ2-2
d_gene: TRBD2
abundance: .
v_gene: TRBV11-3
CDR3nt: TGTGCCAGCAGCTTCGGGACTAGCGGGGGGTCTGAGAAAGCCGGGGAGCTGTTTTTT
CDR3aa: CASSFGTSGGSEKAGELFF

j_gene: TRBJ1-2
d_gene: TRBD1
abundance: .
v_gene: TRBV6-1
CDR3nt: TGTGCCAGCAGTGGCCCGGGACAGGGGGCCAGAGGCTATGGCTACACCTTC
CDR3aa: CASSGPGQGARGYGYTF

j_gene: TRBJ2-1
d_gene: TRBD1
abundance: .
v_gene: TRBV5-6
CDR3nt: TGTGCCAGCAGCTCCCCGGGACAGGGGGCAAAGGTCAATGAGCAGTTCTTC
CDR3aa: CASSSPGQGAKVNEQFF

j_gene: TRBJ2-7
d_gene: .
abundance: .
v_gene: TRBV5-1
CDR3nt: TGCGCCAGCAGCGAGGACAGCTTCTACGAGCAGTACTTC
CDR3aa: CASSEDSFYEQYF

j_gene: TRBJ2-3
d_gene: TRBD2
abundance: .
v_gene: TRBV4-2
CDR3nt: TGTGCCAGCAGCCAAGAAACGGGAGGGGATAATCGTGCAGATACGCAGTATTTT
CDR3aa: CASSQETGGDNRADTQYF

j_gene: TRBJ2-7
d_gene: .
abundance: once
v_gene: TRBV5-4
CDR3nt: TGTGCCAGCAGCTCCGGGACACAAGCCTACGAGCAGTACTTC
CDR3aa: CASSSGTQAYEQYF

j_gene: TRBJ2-5
d_gene: .
abundance: few
v_gene: TRBV13
CDR3nt: TGTGCCATCAAGGACAGCCAAGAGACCCAGTACTTC
CDR3aa: CAIKDSQETQYF

j_gene: TRBJ2-5
d_gene: TRBD1
abundance: .
v_gene: TRBV15
CDR3nt: TGTGCCACCAGCAGCGCCCGGGACAGGCTCATGGGGGAGACCCAGTACTTC
CDR3aa: CATSSARDRLMGETQYF

j_gene: TRBJ2-3
d_gene: TRBD2
abundance: .
v_gene: TRBV5-1
CDR3nt: TGCGCCAGCAGCCTAACCCCCCCGTCGAGCGGGGCAAGCACAGATACGCAGTATTTT
CDR3aa: CASSLTPPSSGASTDTQYF

j_gene: TRBJ1-2
d_gene: TRBD1
abundance: .
v_gene: TRBV18
CDR3nt: TGTGCCAGCTCACCCGGGACAGGGGACTATGGCTACACCTTC
CDR3aa: CASSPGTGDYGYTF

j_gene: TRBJ1-2
d_gene: TRBD1
abundance: .
v_gene: TRBV13
CDR3nt: TGTGCCAGCAGCTCGGGACAGGGGGATGGCTACACCTTC
CDR3aa: CASSSGQGDGYTF

j_gene: TRBJ1-1
d_gene: .
abundance: .
v_gene: TRBV5-1
CDR3nt: TGCGCCAGCAGCTTGGAATGGAAGAGCGGCAGGATGAACACTGAAGCTTTCTTT
CDR3aa: CASSLEWKSGRMNTEAFF

j_gene: TRBJ2-2
d_gene: TRBD1
abundance: .
v_gene: TRBV25-1
CDR3nt: TGTGCCAGCAGTGAATATAGGTCAGGGGGTTTGTTCGGGGAGCTGTTTTTT
CDR3aa: CASSEYRSGGLFGELFF

j_gene: TRBJ2-1
d_gene: TRBD2
abundance: .
v_gene: TRBV30
CDR3nt: TGTGCCTGGACGTTCCCCCGCGGGAGTAAGGACAATGAGCAGTTCTTC
CDR3aa: CAWTFPRGSKDNEQFF

j_gene: TRBJ1-1
d_gene: .
abundance: .
v_gene: TRBV5-6
CDR3nt: TGTGCCAGCAGCTTGGCTGACAGGCAGGACACTGAAGCTTTCTTT
CDR3aa: CASSLADRQDTEAFF

j_gene: TRBJ1-1
d_gene: .
abundance: few
v_gene: TRBV12-5
CDR3nt: TGTGCTAGTGGTTTTCTCACGATCGGACAGGAAGCTTTCTTT
CDR3aa: CASGFLTIGQEAFF

j_gene: TRBJ1-2
d_gene: .
abundance: .
v_gene: TRBV10-3
CDR3nt: TGTGCCATCAGTGGGACTCCTAACTATGGCTACACCTTC
CDR3aa: CAISGTPNYGYTF

j_gene: TRBJ2-1
d_gene: TRBD2
abundance: .
v_gene: TRBV14
CDR3nt: TGTGCCAGCAGCCAAGAGAAGGGCCGGACTAGCGGGAGGGCGAGGAATGAGCAGTTCTTC
CDR3aa: CASSQEKGRTSGRARNEQFF

j_gene: TRBJ1-2
d_gene: .
abundance: .
v_gene: TRBV12-5
CDR3nt: TGTGCTAGTGGTTTGGGGGGGGGTAACTATGGCTACACCTTC
CDR3aa: CASGLGGGNYGYTF

j_gene: TRBJ2-2
d_gene: .
abundance: once
v_gene: TRBV7-9
CDR3nt: TGTGCCAGCAGCCTGACTGCCGGGGAGCTGTTTTTT
CDR3aa: CASSLTAGELFF

j_gene: TRBJ2-1
d_gene: TRBD2
abundance: .
v_gene: TRBV28
CDR3nt: TGTGCCAGCAGTATTGCCAAGGGCGGGAGAAAGGATGAGCAGTTCTTC
CDR3aa: CASSIAKGGRKDEQFF

j_gene: TRBJ1-5
d_gene: TRBD1
abundance: .
v_gene: TRBV27
CDR3nt: TGTGCCAGCAGTCATTCCCCGGACAGGGATGGCAATCAGCCCCAGCATTTT
CDR3aa: CASSHSPDRDGNQPQHF

j_gene: TRBJ1-3
d_gene: .
abundance: .
v_gene: TRBV30
CDR3nt: TGTGCCTGGAGTGCACCGGAGGAAACTGGAAACACCATATATTTT
CDR3aa: CAWSAPEETGNTIYF

j_gene: TRBJ2-5
d_gene: TRBD1
abundance: .
v_gene: TRBV6-6
CDR3nt: TGTGCCAGCAGCCTAGGGGGCAGTAAGGAGACCCAGTACTTC
CDR3aa: CASSLGGSKETQYF

j_gene: TRBJ2-2
d_gene: .
abundance: .
v_gene: TRBV10-3
CDR3nt: TGTGCCATCAGTTCAGGGGCCGGGGAGCTGTTTTTT
CDR3aa: CAISSGAGELFF

j_gene: TRBJ1-5
d_gene: .
abundance: few
v_gene: TRBV4-1
CDR3nt: TGCGCCAGCAGCCAAGTGGGGGGGCGGGAGCCCCAGCATTTT
CDR3aa: CASSQVGGREPQHF

j_gene: TRBJ2-2
d_gene: .
abundance: .
v_gene: TRBV7-9
CDR3nt: TGTGCCAGCAGCTTAGGGCTAGAGTACACCGGGGAGCTGTTTTTT
CDR3aa: CASSLGLEYTGELFF

j_gene: TRBJ2-3
d_gene: TRBD2
abundance: .
v_gene: TRBV5-8
CDR3nt: TGTGCCAGCAGCTTGGGGGGTAGCGGGAGTCGTCCAGATACGCAGTATTTT
CDR3aa: CASSLGGSGSRPDTQYF

j_gene: TRBJ2-7
d_gene: .
abundance: .
v_gene: TRBV7-2
CDR3nt: TGTGCCAGCAGCTTAGGGCTGGCAGGATGGCCCTACGAGCAGTACTTC
CDR3aa: CASSLGLAGWPYEQYF

j_gene: TRBJ2-1
d_gene: .
abundance: few
v_gene: TRBV4-3
CDR3nt: TGCGCCAGCAGCCAAGCAAACAGGTTCGACAATGAGCAGTTCTTC
CDR3aa: CASSQANRFDNEQFF

j_gene: TRBJ2-1
d_gene: .
abundance: .
v_gene: TRBV9
CDR3nt: TGTGCCAGCAGCGCCGGACAGATTACCTACAATGAGCAGTTCTTC
CDR3aa: CASSAGQITYNEQFF

j_gene: TRBJ2-3
d_gene: TRBD2
abundance: .
v_gene: TRBV28
CDR3nt: TGTGCCAGCAGTCCTCACCCCGGGACTAGCGACACAGATACGCAGTATTTT
CDR3aa: CASSPHPGTSDTDTQYF

j_gene: TRBJ2-7
d_gene: .
abundance: .
v_gene: TRBV21-1
CDR3nt: TGTGCCAGCCGAGCCCGGGACAGGGGGCAACGGGATCTGGACGAGCAGTACTTC
CDR3aa: CASRARDRGQRDLDEQYF

j_gene: TRBJ2-7
d_gene: .
abundance: once
v_gene: TRBV12-2
CDR3nt: TGTGCAAGTCGCCAACCACCGAGACAGGTTCCCTCCTACGAGCAGTACTTC
CDR3aa: CASRQPPRQVPSYEQYF

j_gene: TRBJ2-4
d_gene: .
abundance: .
v_gene: TRBV30
CDR3nt: TGTGCCTGGAGTGCGCCAGGACTGGGAGCGACCAAAAACATTCAGTACTTC
CDR3aa: CAWSAPGLGATKNIQYF

j_gene: TRBJ2-1
d_gene: TRBD2
abundance: .
v_gene: TRBV27
CDR3nt: TGTGCCAGCAACCCGCGGGGACTAGTCTACAATGAGCAGTTCTTC
CDR3aa: CASNPRGLVYNEQFF